This T cell receptor beta chain stems from a study of blood T cell repertoires in COVID-19. V was clipped by 0 bases and J by 4 bases; unmatched bases: 1. The CDR3 sequence is 14 residues long. The V gene's germline CDR1 is SEHNR and CDR2 FQNEAQ (reference sequence). Clones were read by immunoSEQ multiplex PCR, and TCRdb kept only the in-frame ones, dropping some. The sample records around 67,000 clones, about 81% being singletons. The chain uses TRBV7-9 and TRBJ2-5; 8 bases line up with TRBD1. The clonotype was recovered from a human donor in a cohort sampled during active COVID-19. The sample taken for sequencing was peripheral blood. CDR3 sequence reads: CASSLAQGGETQYF. The CDR3 nucleotides read TGTGCCAGCAGCTTAGCACAGGGGGGAGAGACCCAGTACTTC.